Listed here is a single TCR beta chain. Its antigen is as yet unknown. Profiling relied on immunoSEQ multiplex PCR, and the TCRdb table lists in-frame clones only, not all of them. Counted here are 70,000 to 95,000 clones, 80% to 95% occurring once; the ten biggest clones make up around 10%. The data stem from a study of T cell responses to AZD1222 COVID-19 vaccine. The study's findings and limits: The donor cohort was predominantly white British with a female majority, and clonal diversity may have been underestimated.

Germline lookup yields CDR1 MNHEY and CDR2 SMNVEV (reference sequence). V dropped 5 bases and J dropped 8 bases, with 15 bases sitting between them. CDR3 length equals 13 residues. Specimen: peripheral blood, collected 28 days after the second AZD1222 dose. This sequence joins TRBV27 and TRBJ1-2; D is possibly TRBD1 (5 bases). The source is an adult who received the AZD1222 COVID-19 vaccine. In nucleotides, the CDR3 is TGTGCCAGCAGTCCGCGACGGGACGAGGGCTACACCTTC. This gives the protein CASSPRRDEGYTF.